This is a list of T cell receptor beta chains from one sample in a study of blood T cell repertoires in COVID-19. The assay was immunoSEQ multiplex PCR, and TCRdb's table has in-frame clones only and misses some. This table holds 150,000 to 200,000 clones, 80% to 90% found once. The sequenced material came from peripheral blood. Receptors were obtained from a man aged 18 to 35 with active or convalescent COVID-19. Each CDR3 is given with its conserved first and last residue. A D gene is named only where the DNA matches it firmly. Clone sizes are given selectively: once, few, many, or a class where the clone is expanded.

v_call	clone_size	d_call	cdr3_length	cdr3_aa
TRBV18	.	TRBD1	14	CASSPGTGGAAAFF
TRBV20-1	.	.	11	CSGTGGGEQYF
TRBV23-1	.	.	16	CASSQYTAGKSYEQYF
TRBV5-4	medium-sized	TRBD2	16	CASSSRLAGTQETQYF
TRBV6-6	.	.	14	CASSYSGDWAEAFF
TRBV6-5	.	TRBD1	15	CASSLDRASGNTIYF
TRBV7-8	.	.	16	CASSQSFGSGNQPQHF
TRBV2	.	TRBD2	14	CASNWRGATDTQYF
TRBV11-2	.	.	15	CASSLLAVYQETQYF
TRBV5-5	.	.	13	CASTLSGANVLTF
TRBV5-6	.	TRBD1	13	CASSFYRGRGQFF
TRBV6-1	.	.	16	CASSEVGGSSTDTQYF
TRBV25-1	.	TRBD1	15	CASSVGQGAPETQYF